A single sample gave rise to the 2 T cell receptor beta chains below, sequenced in a study of blood T cell repertoires in COVID-19. Some clones are missing from TCRdb's copy, which holds only in-frame ones; the method was immunoSEQ multiplex PCR. The table records 86,000 or so clones, almost 85% of them present only once. Sample: peripheral blood. The origin of the receptors is an elderly woman with acute or convalescent COVID-19.

J is TRBJ1-6 and V is TRBV19, with 7 bases identical to TRBD1. V lost 3 bases to trimming and J lost 10 bases; unmatched junction nucleotides: 6. Germline V gives CDR1 LNHDA, CDR2 SQIVND (reference sequence). The CDR3 runs to 14 residues. The CDR3 region is CASSIGQVGSPLHF. Written as DNA, the CDR3 is TGTGCCAGTAGTATCGGACAGGTCGGATCACCCCTCCACTTT. The variable domain in full, completed from reference TRBV19 and TRBJ1-6, reads DGGITQSPKYLFRKEGQNVTLSCEQNLNHDAMYWYRQDPGQGLRLIYYSQIVNDFQKGDIAEGYSVSREKKESFPLTVTSAQKNPTAFYLCASSIGQVGSPLHFGNGTRLTVT.

CDR3 nucleotides: TGCACCAGCAGCCAAGATCCTCGCGCACTAGCCAAAAACATTCAGTACTTC. Amino acid sequence: CTSSQDPRALAKNIQYF. The chain couples TRBV1 to TRBJ2-4; TRBD2, the D gene given by the table, was not confirmed from the DNA. TRBV1 is labeled a pseudogene. The CDR3 totals 17 residues.